This TCR beta chain was observed in a study of shared clonotypes between healthy human individuals. Points from the study as a whole: Non-shared clonotypes were found to have lower generation probabilities than the clonotypes that were shared by all four of the sorted-subset donors.

The V and J ends lost 6 bases and 7 bases, in that order; junction bases with no gene match: 6. CDR1 SGHAT and CDR2 FQDESV come from the germline V gene (reference sequence). CDR3 length: 12 amino acids. Everyone who donated was a Caucasian adult who lived in Nashville, Tennessee. Comments on this clone: Its target is unknown.

As originally analysed: Sequence data from immunoSEQ were junction-only and lacked quality scores; consequently, filtering differed. Produced via immunoSEQ multiplex PCR; TCRdb's table is partial and in-frame only. The DNA gave D and trimming, while V, J and clone size come from that table. The sample includes some 2.4 million clones, 93% of them seen just once. This sequence was found in a man aged 18 to 30 in good health. Some clones in this sample may be carry-over from other donors' samples. Sequenced sample: naive CD4+ T cells from PBMCs. Sample subset: CD45RA+ positively selected. The rearrangement links TRBV11-1 to TRBJ2-7; 7 nucleotides match TRBD1. CDR3 loop: CASRGDREEQYF. In DNA form, the CDR3 reads TGTGCCAGCAGGGGAGACAGGGAAGAGCAGTACTTC.